This T cell receptor (beta chain) was captured by sequencing in a study of immune characterization of retroperitoneal liposarcoma. Germline V gene lookup returns CDR1 SGHNT and CDR2 YENEEA. The CDR3 covers 15 residues. Trimming removed 5 bases at V and 4 bases at J, with 15 bases between. MiXCR, applied by TCRdb to the PCR reads, yields one record per CDR3 protein. The repertoire has roughly 9,300 distinct CDR3 sequences, over 35% of them found once; the top ten carry around a quarter. Sequenced input: tumor tissue. This sequence was found in a male donor with retroperitoneal liposarcoma. J is TRBJ2-1 and V is TRBV11-3; tentatively, D is TRBD2 (6 bases). The CDR3 sequence: CASSPGDSGYNEQFF. The CDR3 DNA is TGTGCCAGCAGCCCCGGCGATAGCGGATACAATGAGCAGTTCTTC.